This passage covers 8 T cell receptor beta chains from one sample sequenced in a study of cytomegalovirus exposure and HLA in healthy donors. The PCR used 60 Vbeta and 13 Jbeta primers. Clones were read by immunoSEQ multiplex PCR, and TCRdb kept only the in-frame ones, dropping some. The data contain 100,000 to 150,000 clones, approximately 84% of them singletons. The sequencing input was PBMCs. Every receptor here comes from a boy younger than 10 in good health and CMV-seronegative.

This clone occurred once. The chain has TRBV5-4 and TRBJ2-3, with D possibly TRBD2 on 6 matching bases. The germline CDR1 and CDR2 sequences are SGHNT and YYREEE (reference sequence). The CDR3 sequence is 15 residues long. Trimming took 5 bases from V and 4 from J, leaving 17 bases between them. Written as DNA, the CDR3 is TGTGCCAGCAGTCAGGACTACGGCATTTCAGATACGCAGTATTTT. Residues: CASSQDYGISDTQYF.

V and J are TRBV27 and TRBJ1-5; 7 nucleotides align to TRBD1. There are 14 residues in the CDR3. CDR1 and CDR2 from the germline V gene are MNHEY and SMNVEV (reference sequence). Trimming removed 5 bases from V and 7 bases from J; junction bases left unmatched: 8. Here the CDR3 reads CASSPTGRSQPQHF. DNA for the CDR3: TGTGCCAGCAGTCCGACAGGGAGGTCCCAGCCCCAGCATTTT.

This chain uses TRBV9 with TRBJ2-7, with a weak D call TRBD2 (7 bases). The CDR3 runs 17 residues. V was trimmed by 0 bases and J by 5 bases, leaving 21 bases between them. CDR1 is SGDLS, CDR2 YYNGEE, per germline. CDR3 in DNA: TGTGCCAGCAGCGTAGACGGGGGAGGGGGGGTAGAAAACGAGCAGTACTTC. Encoded protein: CASSVDGGGGVENEQYF.

This clone was detected only a few times. The chain has TRBV13 and TRBJ2-1; TRBD2 aligns across 8 bases. Trimming at V came to 1 base and at J to 7 bases, leaving 9 bases not matched to a gene. Germline V lookup: CDR1 PRHDT, CDR2 FYEKMQ (reference sequence). The CDR3 spans 16 residues. CDR3 protein: CASSLEGSGAWNEQFF. CDR3 nucleotide sequence: TGTGCCAGCAGCTTAGAGGGTAGCGGGGCGTGGAATGAGCAGTTCTTC.

The chain carries TRBV19 and TRBJ1-5; the D is unclear. The CDR3 contains 14 residues. Trimming cost V 5 bases and J 5 bases, with 13 bases left between them. Germline CDR1 reads LNHDA; CDR2 reads SQIVND (reference sequence). In DNA, the CDR3 is TGTGCCAGTAGTCTTAGGTGGGGAGATCAGCCCCAGCATTTT. It translates to CASSLRWGDQPQHF.

This chain connects TRBV6-5 to TRBJ1-1; D is unclear. The germline gives CDR1 MNHEY, CDR2 SVGAGI. The CDR3 length is 13 residues. The V gene lost 6 bases and the J gene lost 1 base, with 9 bases spanning the gap. The CDR3 nucleotides read TGTGCCAGCAGCCCGATGGCGAACACTGAAGCTTTCTTT. Translating it yields CASSPMANTEAFF.

The J gene is TRBJ2-3, the V gene TRBV18; TRBD2 aligns across 10 bases. The CDR3 has 16 residues. The junction had 4 bases not matched to a gene; V was cut back by 3 bases and J by 1 base. Germline CDR1 is KGHSH and CDR2 is LQKENI. This CDR3 is CASSPLAGAGTDTQYF. In DNA, the CDR3 is TGTGCCAGCTCACCCCTAGCGGGAGCAGGCACAGATACGCAGTATTTT.

The chain uses TRBV13 and TRBJ1-4; 9 bases line up with TRBD1. Germline V CDR1 and CDR2: PRHDT, FYEKMQ (reference sequence). The CDR3 extends over 17 amino acids. The V gene end was trimmed by 4 bases and the J gene end by 6 bases; junction bases not matched to a gene: 12. CDR3 bases: TGTGCCAGCAGCTCCGGGACAGGGCGGACCTCTGATGAAAAACTGTTTTTT. Amino acids: CASSSGTGRTSDEKLFF.